The 21 T cell receptor beta chains given below trace back to one sample, sequenced in a study of T-cell reconstitution after alpha-beta-depleted transplantation in children. Unique molecular identifiers were incorporated into the prepared TCRbeta library. Each CDR3 protein gets one entry after TCRdb re-called the PCR reads with MiXCR. The data hold about 200,000 distinct CDR3 sequences, with roughly 6.3% observed a single time. The sample was PBMCs, taken before TCRalphabeta/CD19-depleted stem cell transplant. These receptors were taken from a girl less than two years old with combined immunodeficiency, due to receive a stem cell transplant.

This clonotype was observed at least ten times. V gene TRBV7-3 combines with J gene TRBJ2-6; the D call may be TRBD1 or TRBD2 (6 bases each). Trimming left V 5 bases short and J 4 bases short, with 21 bases between. The CDR3 consists of 18 residues. The germline V gene has CDR1 SGHTA and CDR2 FQGTGA. This CDR3 reads CASSHRGPISPGANVLTF. As DNA, the CDR3 is TGTGCCAGCAGCCACCGGGGGCCGATATCTCCCGGGGCCAACGTCCTGACTTTC.

This clonotype was picked up many times. The rearrangement links TRBV6-2 or TRBV6-3 to TRBJ2-2; 8 nucleotides match TRBD1. The CDR3 totals 16 residues. Germline V gives CDR1 MNHEY, CDR2 SVGEGT. J gave up 6 bases and V 1 base, and 7 bases lay outside the gene matches. In DNA form, the CDR3 reads TGTGCCAGCAGTTACTTTCCGCAACAGGGGGCCGGGGAGCTGTTTTTT. It translates to CASSYFPQQGAGELFF.

This clonotype was recorded at least ten times. The chain employs TRBV9 and TRBJ2-1, with D unresolved. This CDR3 has 11 residues. Trimming cost V 0 bases and J 9 bases, with 4 bases left between them. CDR1 and CDR2 (germline): SGDLS, YYNGEE. CDR3 protein: CASSVDVEQFF. In DNA form, the CDR3 reads TGTGCCAGCAGCGTAGATGTTGAGCAGTTCTTC.

Ten or more counts support this clonotype. This sequence joins TRBV6-1 and TRBJ2-1; D uncertain. Germline values: CDR1 MNHNS, CDR2 SASEGT. The CDR3 has 15 residues. Trimming shortened V by 6 bases and J by 2 bases, and 14 bases separated the two germline ends. CDR3 amino acids: CASRIADRPYNEQFF. Written as DNA, the CDR3 is TGTGCCAGCAGGATTGCGGATCGTCCCTACAATGAGCAGTTCTTC.

The sample holds many counts of this clonotype. The V call is TRBV5-5, the J call TRBJ2-1; the D gene is possibly TRBD1 (5 bases). This CDR3 has 16 residues. Per germline, CDR1 SGHKS and CDR2 YYEKEE (reference sequence). With 1 base removed from V and 0 bases from J, the gap between germline ends came to 11 bases. CDR3 nucleotide sequence: TGTGCCAGCAGCTTGTTTTGGCAGGGCTCCTACAATGAGCAGTTCTTC. Protein product: CASSLFWQGSYNEQFF.

This clonotype occurred many times. The chain couples TRBV4-3 to TRBJ2-1; a weak D match, TRBD2 (6 bases). V was cut by 1 base and J by 6 bases, with 13 bases left in between. Germline CDR1 reads LGHNA; CDR2 reads YSLEER. This CDR3 comprises 15 residues. This CDR3 is CASSQGGGIINEQFF. CDR3 coding DNA: TGCGCCAGCAGCCAAGGGGGCGGGATAATCAATGAGCAGTTCTTC.

This clonotype was detected many times. V is TRBV12-3 or TRBV12-4 and J is TRBJ2-2; D might be TRBD1 (6 bases). CDR3 length equals 14 residues. V lost 3 bases, J lost 5 bases, and 10 bases lay in between. Here the CDR3 DNA reads TGTGCCAGCAGTTTTTCAGGGGAAACCGGGGAGCTGTTTTTT. This codes for CASSFSGETGELFF.

A few counts support this clonotype. The V call is TRBV7-8, the J call TRBJ2-7; the D gene could be TRBD1 or TRBD2 (5 bases each). This CDR3 is 16 amino acids long. The ends were cut back, 3 bases at V and 4 bases at J, with 19 bases in the middle. Germline values: CDR1 SGHVS, CDR2 FQNEAQ. This chain's CDR3 is CASSFPSGTGIYEQYF. In DNA, the CDR3 is TGTGCCAGCAGCTTCCCGTCGGGGACGGGAATTTACGAGCAGTACTTC. Together with reference TRBV7-8 and TRBJ2-7, the CDR3 gives the full variable domain: GAGVSQSPRYKVAKRGQDVALRCDPISGHVSLFWYQQALGQGPEFLTYFQNEAQLDKSGLPSDRFFAERPEGSVSTLKIQRTQQEDSAVYLCASSFPSGTGIYEQYFGPGTRLTVT.

This clonotype has at least ten counts. V gene TRBV29-1 combines with J gene TRBJ2-7; TRBD2 matches 9 bases. This CDR3 region has 14 residues. V shed 6 bases, J shed 7 bases, and the junction held 13 bases outside the gene matches. Per the germline V gene, CDR1 is SQVTM and CDR2 is ANQGSEA. The CDR3 is CSVAGTSHSGEQYF. CDR3 in DNA: TGCAGCGTCGCCGGGACTAGCCACTCGGGGGAGCAGTACTTC.

This clonotype was counted at least ten times. The V call is TRBV21-1, the J call TRBJ2-2; the table's D call, TRBD1, has no DNA check behind it. TRBV21-1 is marked as a pseudogene. The length of the CDR3 is 16 residues. CDR3 protein: CASSTKEGYHGGELFF. For the CDR3, the DNA is TGTGCCAGCAGCACGAAAGAGGGGTACCATGGCGGGGAGCTGTTTTTT.

Many counts were recorded for this clonotype. The J gene is TRBJ2-3, the V gene TRBV7-9; D gene unclear. CDR1 SEHNR and CDR2 FQNEAQ come from the germline V gene (reference sequence). V was cut by 1 base and J by 4 bases, with 6 bases left in between. This CDR3 spans 13 amino acids. Written as DNA, the CDR3 is TGTGCCAGCAGCTTAGGCCTCCCAGATACGCAGTATTTT. As protein: CASSLGLPDTQYF. Filled out from reference TRBV7-9 and TRBJ2-3, the complete variable domain reads DTGVSQNPRHKITKRGQNVTFRCDPISEHNRLYWYRQTLGQGPEFLTYFQNEAQLEKSRLLSDRFSAERPKGSFSTLEIQRTEQGDSAMYLCASSLGLPDTQYFGPGTRLTVL.

This clonotype was seen many times. The chain has TRBV15 and TRBJ2-3, with a tentative D call TRBD2 (7 bases). The CDR3 is 15 residues long. The ends were cut back, 10 bases at V and 0 bases at J, with 17 bases in the middle. Germline CDR1 reads LNHNV; CDR2 reads YYDKDF (reference sequence). The CDR3, as DNA: TGTGCCAGCCGAGGGGGGGGGAGCAGCACAGATACGCAGTATTTT. This codes for CASRGGGSSTDTQYF.

This clonotype has ten or more counts. V is TRBV29-1 and J is TRBJ2-5; D is unresolved. Germline CDR1 and CDR2: SQVTM and ANQGSEA. The V end lost 6 bases, the J end lost 1 base, and 15 bases lay between the germline ends. The CDR3 runs to 14 residues. The CDR3 coding sequence is TGCAGCGTCTACCTGATCATGGGCCAAGAGACCCAGTACTTC. Amino acids: CSVYLIMGQETQYF.

This clonotype was detected many times. V and J are TRBV6-5 and TRBJ2-3; TRBD2 matches at 10 bases. CDR3 length equals 17 residues. The germline V gene encodes CDR1 MNHEY and CDR2 SVGAGI. Trimming removed 2 bases from V and 0 bases from J; junction bases left unmatched: 5. CDR3 residues: CASSYPSGRGSTDTQYF. The CDR3 nucleotides read TGTGCCAGCAGTTACCCTAGCGGGAGAGGGAGCACAGATACGCAGTATTTT.

This clonotype was picked up many times. This chain uses TRBV7-9 with TRBJ2-7; 9 positions agree with TRBD1. Germline V lookup: CDR1 SEHNR, CDR2 FQNEAQ (reference sequence). This CDR3 is 14 amino acids long. V lost 6 bases, J lost 3 bases, and 6 bases stayed unmatched. The CDR3 loop reads CASSSGTGYYEQYF. CDR3 DNA: TGTGCCAGCAGTTCCGGGACAGGGTACTACGAGCAGTACTTC.

This clonotype was seen ten or more times. This chain uses TRBV7-2 with TRBJ2-7; maybe TRBD2 (6 bases). From germline, CDR1 is SGHTA and CDR2 FQGNSA. The germline V and J ends were trimmed by 1 base and 3 bases, with 10 bases remaining between them. The CDR3 has 14 amino acids. The CDR3: CASSLGWDFYEQYF. The DNA for the CDR3 is TGTGCCAGCAGCTTAGGATGGGACTTCTACGAGCAGTACTTC.

J is TRBJ2-7 and V is TRBV7-2; the D gene is possibly TRBD2 (6 bases). V was clipped by 1 base and J by 6 bases, with 16 bases between them. CDR1 and CDR2 from the germline V gene are SGHTA and FQGNSA. This CDR3 is built from 15 residues. CDR3 coding DNA: TGTGCCAGCAGCTTAGAGTCCGGGACTCCTAGCGAGCAGTACTTC. It specifies CASSLESGTPSEQYF.

V is TRBV7-8 and J is TRBJ1-2; D not resolved. There are 13 residues in the CDR3. Trimming took 5 bases from V and 8 from J, leaving 15 bases between them. Germline V gene data show CDR1 as SGHVS and CDR2 as FQNEAQ. The chain's CDR3 is CASSLQAPGGYTF. The CDR3 bases are TGTGCCAGCAGCCTCCAGGCCCCGGGGGGCTACACCTTC. Full variable domain (outside the CDR3, taken from reference TRBV7-8 and TRBJ1-2): GAGVSQSPRYKVAKRGQDVALRCDPISGHVSLFWYQQALGQGPEFLTYFQNEAQLDKSGLPSDRFFAERPEGSVSTLKIQRTQQEDSAVYLCASSLQAPGGYTFGSGTRLTVV.

As concerns this clonotype: The missing conserved phenylalanine or tryptophan at the end of this CDR3 makes a read error likely. V gene TRBV3-1 combines with J gene TRBJ1-5; D is perhaps TRBD1 (5 bases). The germline CDR1 and CDR2 sequences are LGHDT and YNNKEL (reference sequence). V was cut by 1 base and J by 0 bases, with 7 bases left in between. This CDR3 has 15 amino acids. The chain's CDR3 is CASSQGGYSNQPQHC. CDR3 bases: TGTGCCAGCAGCCAAGGGGGGTATAGCAATCAGCCCCAGCATTGT.

This clonotype appeared many times. The chain carries TRBV7-9 and TRBJ1-1; D is perhaps TRBD1 (6 bases). This CDR3 region has 14 residues. Germline V gives CDR1 SEHNR, CDR2 FQNEAQ (reference sequence). V was clipped by 5 bases and J by 7 bases, with 17 bases between them. Written as DNA, the CDR3 is TGTGCCAGCAGCCCAATTTACACAGGGAGTGAAGCTTTCTTT. Amino acid sequence: CASSPIYTGSEAFF. Using reference TRBV7-9 and TRBJ1-1 for the parts outside the CDR3, the full variable domain is DTGVSQNPRHKITKRGQNVTFRCDPISEHNRLYWYRQTLGQGPEFLTYFQNEAQLEKSRLLSDRFSAERPKGSFSTLEIQRTEQGDSAMYLCASSPIYTGSEAFFGQGTRLTVV.

This clonotype turned up a few times. The chain couples TRBV29-1 to TRBJ1-2; 12 bases agree with TRBD1. V trimming: 7 bases; J trimming: 7 bases; junction bases outside the gene matches: 16. Germline values: CDR1 SQVTM, CDR2 ANQGSEA. The length of the CDR3 is 16 residues. Here the CDR3 reads CSAPGTGGAEWGGYTF. CDR3 bases: TGCAGCGCCCCCGGGACAGGGGGCGCCGAGTGGGGTGGCTACACCTTC.